This entry lists 6 T cell receptor beta chains sequenced from one sample in a study of CD8+ T cells in alopecia areata. TCR sequencing used cDNA made by reverse transcription of extracted RNA. Data came from immunoSEQ multiplex PCR; TCRdb stores just in-frame clones and leaves some out. This sample comprises approximately 300,000 clones, none seen once only. Pooled cutaneous lymph node cells were sorted using CD4, CD8alpha, NKG2D, NKG2ACE and other markers. Sequencing input: CD4+ T cells sorted from a lymph node. The receptors were sampled from a C3H/HeJ mouse with alopecia areata. This strain has MHC haplotype H2-k.

This clone was counted a few times. Gene names refer to mouse genes. The CDR3 end is not reached by the read, which stops 4 residues before it; the germline J gene fills it in. This chain links TRBV1 with TRBJ2-1, with 11 bases lining up with TRBD1. Germline V lookup: CDR1 NSQYPW, CDR2 LRSPGD (reference sequence). This CDR3 is 13 amino acids long. The CDR3 sequence is CTCRDRGLAEQFF. The CDR3 DNA, read in part, is TGCACCTGCAGGGACAGGGGGCTGGCT.

Points on this clone: Gene and germline names: mouse. With the read ending 4 residues before the CDR3 end, the germline J gene is used to fill in that end. At the DNA level, this CDR3 is encoded by other sequences in the same sample as well. The chain recombines TRBV19 with TRBJ2-7, with 9 bases matching TRBD2. The germline V gene encodes CDR1 FNHDT and CDR2 SITEND (reference sequence). The CDR3 covers 12 residues. The sequenced part of the CDR3 DNA is TGTGCCAGCAAAGACTGGGGGTAT. The encoded protein is CASKDWGY. The full CDR3 protein is CASKDWGYEQYF.

This clone came up a few times. The gene names here belong to mouse. The missing CDR3 end, 4 residues past where the read stops, is filled in from the germline J gene. Other DNA sequences in the sample encode the same CDR3. This chain links TRBV19 with TRBJ2-3; no clear D. Germline V gives CDR1 FNHDT, CDR2 SITEND (reference sequence). Trimming cost V 5 bases and J 0 bases, with 4 bases left between them. The CDR3 is 12 residues long. The CDR3: CASRSSAETLYF. CDR3 DNA (partial): TGTGCCAGCAGGTCTAGTGCAGAA.

This clone was observed a handful of times. Gene names and germline match the mouse. The observed sequence ends 4 residues before the CDR3 terminus, with the missing tail filled in from the germline J gene. The chain recombines TRBV19 with TRBJ2-4; TRBD2 might be the D (6 bases). Germline CDR1 and CDR2: FNHDT and SITEND (reference sequence). This CDR3 is 13 amino acids long. Partial CDR3 DNA: TGTGCCAGCAGTATGGGGGGAGGAAAC. Translating gives CASSMGGGN. Given in full, the CDR3 is CASSMGGGNTLYF.

Comment on this clone: The genes and germline here are from mouse. This same CDR3 is encoded by further DNA sequences in the sample. CDR3: CASSEWGANTEVFF. The DNA read from the CDR3 is TGTGCCAGCAGTGAATGGGGTGCAAACACA. V gene TRBV13-1 combines with J gene TRBJ1-1; D not certain. The CDR3 end is not reached by the read, which stops 4 residues before it; the germline J gene fills it in. CDR3 size: 14 residues. V dropped 2 bases and J dropped 0 bases, with 8 bases sitting between them. Germline V gene data show CDR1 as NSHNY and CDR2 as SYGAGN.

At least ten counts were recorded for this clone. Gene names and germline refer to mouse. The read halts 4 residues ahead of the CDR3 end, with the missing end drawn from the germline J gene. This chain links TRBV14 with TRBJ2-2; TRBD2 is a possible D gene (5 bases). The CDR3 covers 16 residues. V gave up 5 bases and J gave up 0 bases, with 14 bases separating them. Germline values: CDR1 SGHDT, CDR2 FRDEAV. The CDR3 loop reads CASSPWDTANTGQLYF. Incomplete CDR3 DNA: TGTGCCAGCAGCCCCTGGGATACTGCAAACACCGGG.